A selection of T cell receptor beta chains follows, all from one sample in a study of blood T cell repertoires in COVID-19. Assay used: immunoSEQ multiplex PCR; TCRdb lists only in-frame clones, some missing. Of 200,000 to 250,000 clones in the sample, approximately 78% were seen once. Material for sequencing was peripheral blood. The receptors were sampled from a woman between 65 and 79 years old with COVID-19, enrolled during active disease. Both conserved end residues are part of each CDR3. Each record gives: V gene, J gene, clone size, D gene, CDR3 protein, CDR3 DNA. D genes are given only for firm matches. Clone sizes are given selectively: once, few, many, or a class where the clone is expanded.

v_gene: TRBV2; j_gene: TRBJ2-3; abundance: -; d_gene: TRBD2; CDR3aa: CSGRADSDTQYF; CDR3nt: TGTAGCGGGAGGGCCGATTCGGATACGCAGTATTTT
v_gene: TRBV7-9; j_gene: TRBJ2-1; abundance: -; d_gene: -; CDR3aa: CASSRDFYNEQFF; CDR3nt: TGTGCCAGCAGTCGGGACTTCTACAATGAGCAGTTCTTC
v_gene: TRBV9; j_gene: TRBJ2-2; abundance: -; d_gene: TRBD2; CDR3aa: CASSAYSGGAGTGELFF; CDR3nt: TGTGCCAGCAGCGCGTATAGCGGGGGCGCGGGGACCGGGGAGCTGTTTTTT
v_gene: TRBV5-1; j_gene: TRBJ2-7; abundance: once; d_gene: -; CDR3aa: CASSLASRVYSYEQYF; CDR3nt: TGCGCCAGCAGCTTGGCCTCCCGGGTTTACTCCTACGAGCAGTACTTC
v_gene: TRBV10-3; j_gene: TRBJ2-3; abundance: -; d_gene: -; CDR3aa: CAISAPGSDTQYF; CDR3nt: TGTGCCATCAGTGCCCCCGGGTCAGATACGCAGTATTTT
v_gene: TRBV5-1; j_gene: TRBJ2-2; abundance: -; d_gene: TRBD2; CDR3aa: CASSPRTSGRVLHTGELFF; CDR3nt: TGCGCCAGCAGCCCCCGGACTAGCGGGAGGGTTCTTCACACCGGGGAGCTGTTTTTT
v_gene: TRBV21-1; j_gene: TRBJ2-2; abundance: -; d_gene: -; CDR3aa: CAVLSVNPLFGELFF; CDR3nt: TGTGCGGTCCTTTCGGTCAACCCATTGTTCGGGGAGCTGTTTTTT
v_gene: TRBV6-4; j_gene: TRBJ2-7; abundance: -; d_gene: -; CDR3aa: CASKRGLPKTYEQYF; CDR3nt: TGTGCCAGCAAGCGCGGACTTCCCAAAACCTACGAGCAGTACTTC
v_gene: TRBV14; j_gene: TRBJ2-2; abundance: -; d_gene: TRBD1; CDR3aa: CASSSPGQGYTGELFF; CDR3nt: TGTGCCAGCAGCTCCCCGGGACAGGGCTACACCGGGGAGCTGTTTTTT
v_gene: TRBV5-4; j_gene: TRBJ2-7; abundance: -; d_gene: -; CDR3aa: CASSWGRGSAYEQYF; CDR3nt: TGTGCCAGCAGCTGGGGTCGGGGTAGCGCCTACGAGCAGTACTTC
v_gene: TRBV2; j_gene: TRBJ2-3; abundance: -; d_gene: TRBD2; CDR3aa: CASKRDSTDTQYF; CDR3nt: TGTGCCAGCAAGCGGGACAGCACAGATACGCAGTATTTT
v_gene: TRBV5-1; j_gene: TRBJ2-7; abundance: -; d_gene: TRBD2; CDR3aa: CASSLGLAGGEQYF; CDR3nt: TGCGCCAGCAGCTTGGGACTAGCGGGAGGTGAGCAGTACTTC
v_gene: TRBV27; j_gene: TRBJ1-2; abundance: few; d_gene: TRBD1; CDR3aa: CASSPGTGALNYGYTF; CDR3nt: TGTGCCAGCAGCCCCGGGACAGGGGCTCTTAACTATGGCTACACCTTC
v_gene: TRBV9; j_gene: TRBJ2-1; abundance: -; d_gene: TRBD2; CDR3aa: CASSPIAGGPPEQFF; CDR3nt: TGTGCCAGCAGCCCAATAGCGGGAGGGCCACCTGAGCAGTTCTTC
v_gene: TRBV29-1; j_gene: TRBJ1-5; abundance: -; d_gene: TRBD1; CDR3aa: CSAAQGSNQPQHF; CDR3nt: TGCAGCGCGGCACAGGGGAGCAATCAGCCCCAGCATTTT
v_gene: TRBV6-6; j_gene: TRBJ2-7; abundance: -; d_gene: -; CDR3aa: CASRSREFGLYEQYF; CDR3nt: TGTGCCAGCAGATCGAGGGAGTTTGGTCTCTACGAGCAGTACTTC